Listed here are 14 T cell receptor beta chains from one sample, sequenced in a study of technical replicates of blood from several donors. Using immunoSEQ multiplex PCR, the repertoire was profiled, and TCRdb retains in-frame clones only, with some absent. This sample has around 53,000 clones, with about 94% found just once. Sequencing was performed on PBMCs. The receptors derive from a human donor in good health. Some clones in this sample may be carry-over from other donors' samples.

This sequence joins TRBV7-6 and TRBJ2-7; 13 nucleotides align to TRBD2. V shed 1 base and J 7 bases; nucleotides not matched to a gene: 13. Germline CDR1 reads SGHVS; CDR2 reads FNYEAQ. The CDR3 covers 18 residues. CDR3 region: CASSLDPGLTSGGKEQYF. As DNA, the CDR3 is TGTGCCAGCAGCTTAGATCCGGGATTGACTAGCGGGGGGAAAGAGCAGTACTTC.

The genes are TRBV6-4 and TRBJ2-5; TRBD1 aligns across 10 bases. Germline CDR1 and CDR2: MRHNA and SNTAGT. This CDR3 contains 17 residues. V lost 6 bases to trimming and J lost 3 bases; unmatched junction nucleotides: 13. CDR3: CASRDLDRGLSEETQYF. CDR3 bases: TGTGCCAGCAGAGATCTTGACAGGGGGCTTAGCGAAGAGACCCAGTACTTC.

In its sample, this clone was seen a few times. This chain joins TRBV11-2 and TRBJ2-7, with 9 bases that match TRBD1. Germline CDR1 reads SGHAT; CDR2 reads FQNNGV. With 6 bases clipped from V and 0 bases from J, the junction kept 6 bases outside the gene matches. The CDR3 consists of 15 residues. The CDR3 bases are TGTGCCAGCAGTTGGACAGGGGATAACTCCTACGAGCAGTACTTC. Amino acid sequence: CASSWTGDNSYEQYF.

The J gene is TRBJ2-3, the V gene TRBV10-3; 9 bases align to TRBD2. Looked up from germline, CDR1 is ENHRY and CDR2 is SYGVKD. V was pared by 0 bases and J by 8 bases, with 12 bases of the junction left unmatched. This CDR3 comprises 17 residues. Written as DNA, the CDR3 is TGTGCCATCAGTGAGTCAACTAGCGGGCGCCCCAGCTCTACGCAGTATTTT. This codes for CAISESTSGRPSSTQYF.

The chain has TRBV4-3 and TRBJ1-4; D remains ambiguous. With 0 bases removed from V and 6 bases from J, the gap between germline ends came to 11 bases. The V gene's germline CDR1 is LGHNA and CDR2 YSLEER. CDR3 length equals 15 residues. The CDR3 DNA reads TGCGCCAGCAGCCAAGAATCGAGGGTCCATGAAAAACTGTTTTTT. Its protein product is CASSQESRVHEKLFF.

This sequence joins TRBV25-1 and TRBJ2-2; D not resolved. Germline lookup yields CDR1 MGHDK and CDR2 SYGVNS. V lost 5 bases to trimming and J lost 6 bases, with 10 bases between them. This CDR3 has 13 amino acids. In nucleotides, the CDR3 is TGTGCCAGCAGTTTGGTCCTACCCGGGGAGCTGTTTTTT. It is translated as CASSLVLPGELFF. Using reference TRBV25-1 and TRBJ2-2 for the parts outside the CDR3, the full variable domain is EADIYQTPRYLVIGTGKKITLECSQTMGHDKMYWYQQDPGMELHLIHYSYGVNSTEKGDLSSESTVSRIRTEHFPLTLESARPSHTSQYLCASSLVLPGELFFGEGSRLTVL.

V usage is TRBV29-1 and J usage is TRBJ1-2; D call uncertain. The V gene lost 6 bases and the J gene lost 0 bases, with 11 bases spanning the gap. The CDR3 loop spans 13 amino acids. Per the germline V gene, CDR1 is SQVTM and CDR2 is ANQGSEA. This CDR3 is CSVGEVANYGYTF. The CDR3 bases are TGCAGCGTCGGGGAAGTAGCTAACTATGGCTACACCTTC.

The chain joins TRBV7-2 to TRBJ2-3; TRBD2 matches at 8 bases. The V gene's germline CDR1 is SGHTA and CDR2 FQGNSA. The length of the CDR3 is 15 residues. After removal of 4 bases from V and 4 bases from J, the junction contained 7 bases not matched to a gene. This chain's CDR3 is CASSSRTSSADTQYF. Here the CDR3 DNA reads TGTGCCAGCAGCTCCCGGACTAGCTCGGCAGATACGCAGTATTTT.

V is TRBV5-1 and J is TRBJ1-1, with a possible D match to TRBD1 (5 bases). This CDR3 spans 14 amino acids. In germline, CDR1 is SGHRS, CDR2 YFSETQ. Trimming took off 3 bases at V and 2 bases at J, with 11 bases between the two ends. The CDR3 sequence is CASSSAGFNTEAFF. The CDR3 DNA reads as TGCGCCAGCAGCTCGGCAGGGTTCAACACTGAAGCTTTCTTT.

The gene calls are TRBV2 and TRBJ2-3; TRBD2 aligns across 8 bases. Germline CDR1 reads SNHLY; CDR2 reads FYNNEI. Unmatched junction bases numbered 5, after V lost 6 bases and J lost 6 bases. There are 13 residues in the CDR3. The CDR3 DNA follows: TGTGCCAGCAGGCCAGCGGGAGTGGATACGCAGTATTTT. As protein: CASRPAGVDTQYF.

This chain connects TRBV6-1 to TRBJ1-4; D gene unclear. Trimming took 6 bases from V and 7 from J, leaving 18 bases between them. Germline CDR1 reads MNHNS; CDR2 reads SASEGT. This CDR3 comprises 15 residues. The CDR3 reads CASRPGAPQSEKLFF. DNA of the CDR3: TGTGCCAGCAGGCCGGGTGCCCCGCAGAGTGAAAAACTGTTTTTT.

This CDR3 reads CASSLGGDNNQPQHF. For the CDR3, the DNA is TGTGCCAGCAGCTTAGGGGGGGATAACAATCAGCCCCAGCATTTT. V is TRBV7-2 and J is TRBJ1-5; perhaps TRBD1 as D (5 bases). This CDR3 contains 15 residues. Germline CDR1 is SGHTA and CDR2 is FQGNSA. Trimming took off 1 base at V and 3 bases at J, with 10 bases between the two ends.

This chain joins TRBV13 and TRBJ2-7, with 7 nucleotides matching TRBD2. There are 15 residues in the CDR3. Germline V gene sequence: CDR1 PRHDT, CDR2 FYEKMQ (reference sequence). V dropped 3 bases and J dropped 3; count of bases not matched to a gene: 8. CDR3 protein: CASSLGGDFNYEQYF. Written as DNA, the CDR3 is TGTGCCAGCAGCTTGGGGGGGGACTTCAACTACGAGCAGTACTTC.

This clone was observed once. V and J are TRBV7-8 and TRBJ2-7; D call uncertain. This CDR3 has 12 amino acids. The germline V and J ends were trimmed by 5 bases and 4 bases, with 9 bases remaining between them. The germline V gene has CDR1 SGHVS and CDR2 FQNEAQ. This CDR3 is CASSPYSYEQYF. Written as DNA, the CDR3 is TGTGCCAGCAGCCCCTACAGTTACGAGCAGTACTTC.